The sequence of this T cell receptor (beta chain) was determined in a study of CD8 T cells in ankylosing spondylitis listed by TCRdb under 2017. Regarding the complete study: To find TCR variants linked to disease, the study profiled T cell receptor beta repertoires in ankylosing spondylitis patients and healthy donors. Peripheral blood samples were taken, and synovial fluid was additionally collected from ankylosing spondylitis patients. The whole study cohort included 108 healthy donors and 25 ankylosing spondylitis patients.

The sample holds many counts of this clonotype. There is no known antigen for this receptor. The input lacks base qualities; no much larger clone sits a single base away. Overall study outcomes, separate from this receptor: In peripheral blood, the disease-linked clones were found at relatively low frequencies and had a CD8+ phenotype. Blood from ankylosing spondylitis patients appeared to be characterized by a TCR beta motif composed of several highly homologous amino acid variants. Significant enrichment of the disease-linked clones was reported in matched synovial fluid samples from ankylosing spondylitis patients. Some motif variants had previously been reported in the synovial fluid and blood of reactive arthritis patients, which suggests shared mechanisms of disease initiation.

Sequencing relied on an Illumina HiSeq 2500. Quantitative 5'-RACE with molecular barcodes was used to prepare TCR beta libraries. Regarding the original processing steps: Disease-linked TCR variants were identified with a new computational method built on a probabilistic model of VDJ rearrangement. TCRdb reworked the public reads: Q25 trimming with fastp, MiXCR clone assembly, productive beta chains retained. Each entry is one CDR3 protein sequence, shown with its most common DNA and genes. TCRdb, not the original authors, processed these V and J calls. This sample comprises about 240,000 distinct CDR3 sequences, around 10% of them detected only once. Roughly 6.8% of the sample goes to the ten largest clones. The receptor's source is a male donor with ankylosing spondylitis or in good health (not recorded which). What was sequenced was blood, either unsorted or a sorted T cell fraction (not recorded which).

The CDR3 here reads CASNAGQETQYF. The sequenced DNA: TGTGCCAGCAATGCGGGCCAAGAGACCCAGTACTTC. The rearranged segments are TRBV12-3 or TRBV12-4 and TRBJ2-5; TRBD2 is a possible D gene, resting on 5 matching bases. CDR3 length: 12 amino acids, cysteine to phenylalanine. Solely the CDR3 DNA is kept, with 36 bases framed from the first base. The V and J ends are trimmed by 7 bases and 1 base, leaving 7 bases between them.